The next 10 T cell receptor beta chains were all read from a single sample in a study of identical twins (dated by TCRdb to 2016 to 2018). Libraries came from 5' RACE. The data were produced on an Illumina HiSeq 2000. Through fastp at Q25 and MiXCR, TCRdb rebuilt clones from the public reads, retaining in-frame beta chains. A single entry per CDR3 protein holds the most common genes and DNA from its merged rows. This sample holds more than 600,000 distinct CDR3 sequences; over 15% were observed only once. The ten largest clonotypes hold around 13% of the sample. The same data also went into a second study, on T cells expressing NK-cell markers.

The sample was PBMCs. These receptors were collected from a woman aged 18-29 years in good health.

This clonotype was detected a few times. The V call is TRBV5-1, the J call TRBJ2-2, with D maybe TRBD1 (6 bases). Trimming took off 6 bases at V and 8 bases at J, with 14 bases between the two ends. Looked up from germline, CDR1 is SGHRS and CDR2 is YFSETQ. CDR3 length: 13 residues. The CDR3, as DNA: TGCGCCAGCACAGACAGGTCCGTTGGGGAGCTGTTTTTT. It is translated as CASTDRSVGELFF.

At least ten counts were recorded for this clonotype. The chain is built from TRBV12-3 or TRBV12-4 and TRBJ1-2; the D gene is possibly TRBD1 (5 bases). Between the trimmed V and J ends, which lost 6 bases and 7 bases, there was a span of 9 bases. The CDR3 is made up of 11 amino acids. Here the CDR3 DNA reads TGTGCCAGCAGGGTCGGGGCTGGCTACACCTTC. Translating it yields CASRVGAGYTF.

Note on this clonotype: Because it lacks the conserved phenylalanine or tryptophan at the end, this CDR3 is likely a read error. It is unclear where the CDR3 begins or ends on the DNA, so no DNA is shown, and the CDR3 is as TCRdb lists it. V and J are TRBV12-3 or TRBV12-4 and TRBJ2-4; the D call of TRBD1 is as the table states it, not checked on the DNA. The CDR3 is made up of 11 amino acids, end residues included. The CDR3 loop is CAIGTGTGNKI.

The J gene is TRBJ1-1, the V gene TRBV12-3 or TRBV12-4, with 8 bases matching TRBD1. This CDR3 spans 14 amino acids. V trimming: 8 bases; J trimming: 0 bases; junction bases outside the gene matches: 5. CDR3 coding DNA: TGTGCCAGCGGGGCGACAGGGGTGAACACTGAAGCTTTCTTT. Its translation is CASGATGVNTEAFF.

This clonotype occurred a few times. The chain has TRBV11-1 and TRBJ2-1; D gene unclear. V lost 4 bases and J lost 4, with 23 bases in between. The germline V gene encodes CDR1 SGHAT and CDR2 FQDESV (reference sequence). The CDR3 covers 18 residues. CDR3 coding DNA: TGTGCCAGCAGCTCTCCAACGTCTCGAACCTTTTTATACAATGAGCAGTTCTTC. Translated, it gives CASSSPTSRTFLYNEQFF.

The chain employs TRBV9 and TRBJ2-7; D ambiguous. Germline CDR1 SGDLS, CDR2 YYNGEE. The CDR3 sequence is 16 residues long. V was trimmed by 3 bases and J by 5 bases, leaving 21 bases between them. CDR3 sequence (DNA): TGTGCCAGCAGCGCCGACGGTCGGGTGGAAATGGACGAGCAGTACTTC. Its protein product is CASSADGRVEMDEQYF.

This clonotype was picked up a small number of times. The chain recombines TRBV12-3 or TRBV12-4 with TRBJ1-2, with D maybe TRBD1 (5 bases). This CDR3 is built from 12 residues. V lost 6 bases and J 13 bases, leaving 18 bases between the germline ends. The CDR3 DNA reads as TGTGCCAGCAGCCACACGATAGGGGCAGGCACCTTC. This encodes CASSHTIGAGTF.

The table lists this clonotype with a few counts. CDR3 DNA sequence: TGCAGTGCTAGAGACCAACCAGCGGGGAATGAGCAGTTCTTC. Its translation is CSARDQPAGNEQFF. The rearrangement links TRBV20-1 to TRBJ2-1, with 7 bases identical to TRBD2. The CDR3 contains 14 residues. Germline CDR1 is DFQATT and CDR2 is SNEGSKA (reference sequence). V was clipped by 0 bases and J by 7 bases; unmatched bases: 6.

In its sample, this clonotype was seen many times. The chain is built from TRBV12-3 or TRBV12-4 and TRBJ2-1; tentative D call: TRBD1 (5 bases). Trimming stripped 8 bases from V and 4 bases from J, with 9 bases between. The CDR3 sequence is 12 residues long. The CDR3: CASGRQYNEQFF. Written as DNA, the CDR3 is TGTGCCAGCGGCCGACAGTACAATGAGCAGTTCTTC.

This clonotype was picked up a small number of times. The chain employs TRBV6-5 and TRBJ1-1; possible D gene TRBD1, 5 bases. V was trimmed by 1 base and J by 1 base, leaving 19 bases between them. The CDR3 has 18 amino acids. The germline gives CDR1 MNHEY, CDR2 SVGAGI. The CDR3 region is CASSYLAGRALRNTEAFF. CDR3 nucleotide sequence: TGTGCCAGCAGTTACTTGGCAGGGAGGGCCTTAAGGAACACTGAAGCTTTCTTT.